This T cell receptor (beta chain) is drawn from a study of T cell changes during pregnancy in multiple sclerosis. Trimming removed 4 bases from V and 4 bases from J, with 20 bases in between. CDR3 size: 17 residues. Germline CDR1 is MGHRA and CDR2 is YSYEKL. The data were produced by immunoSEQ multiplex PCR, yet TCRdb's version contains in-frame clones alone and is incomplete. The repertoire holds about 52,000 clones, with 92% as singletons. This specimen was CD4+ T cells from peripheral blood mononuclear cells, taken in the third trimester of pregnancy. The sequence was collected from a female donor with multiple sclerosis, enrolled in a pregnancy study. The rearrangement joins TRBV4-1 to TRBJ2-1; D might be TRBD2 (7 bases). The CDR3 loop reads CASSRIEVGGTYNEQFF. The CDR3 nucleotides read TGCGCCAGCAGCCGAATCGAGGTGGGGGGGACATACAATGAGCAGTTCTTC.